The table lists the clone carrying this TCR beta chain with a few counts. As yet, its antigen is unknown. One end of the junction does not line up with germline, which may come from a read error. The data derive from a study of cytomegalovirus exposure and HLA in healthy donors. Per germline, CDR1 SGHRS and CDR2 YFSETQ. The CDR3 has 16 residues. At the time of sampling, donors were nominally healthy, though unrecorded immune exposures were likely. PCR employed 60 Vbeta and 13 Jbeta primers. This table comes from immunoSEQ multiplex PCR, and its TCRdb copy is limited to in-frame clones, with some not included. The repertoire consists of under 85,000 clones, with roughly 79% occurring once and the leading ten covering roughly 1.5%. Broader study findings: Cytomegalovirus-associated status was assigned to about 170 TCR beta chains.

The chain carries TRBV5-1 and TRBJ2-6, with D possibly being TRBD1 (5 bases). This receptor was taken from a man in his forties in good health and CMV-seronegative. The sequenced sample was PBMCs. The CDR3 sequence: CASSLSTVSGANGLTF. The DNA for the CDR3 is TGCGCCAGCAGCCTATCGACAGTCTCTGGGGCCAACGGCCTGACTTTC.